The clone carrying this TCR beta chain was picked up many times. What it recognizes is unknown. Building of the TCR beta libraries involved iRepertoire HTBI primers and Arm-PCR of CDR3 regions. Original analysis: Roughly 65 TRBV and 13 to 15 TRBJ segments were identified across samples. A single record per CDR3 protein comes from TCRdb applying MiXCR to the multiplex PCR reads. TCRdb's processing, not the study's, gives the V and J calls here. This sample has approximately 300,000 distinct CDR3 sequences; 15% to 20% occur once, and the top ten carry roughly 35%. This entry comes from a study of regulatory T cells in long-lasting Graves disease. The time point here: newly diagnosed GD, antithyroid drugs for less than 3 months. Researchers made the TCR library from RNA that was extracted from PBMCs. Approximately 10-milliliter peripheral blood samples went into EDTA tubes. This CDR3 comprises 15 residues. Germline V gene sequence: CDR1 MDHEN, CDR2 SYDVKM. V was cut by 5 bases and J by 4 bases, with 18 bases left in between.

General observations from the study: Those with persistent disease had in common more public clonotypes (around 2,700) than new patients (approximately 970). Few sampled subjects may have lowered accuracy.

This chain uses TRBV28 with TRBJ2-7; no clear D. Here the sequenced sample was peripheral blood mononuclear cells (PBMCs), taken at new diagnosis, from a patient treated with antithyroid drugs. This clonotype originated in a female donor with Graves disease. CDR3 bases: TGTGCCAGCAGTCCCTCCCATGGGCTCCGGTACGAGCAGTACTTC. This gives the protein CASSPSHGLRYEQYF. Together with reference TRBV28 and TRBJ2-7, the CDR3 gives the full variable domain: DVKVTQSSRYLVKRTGEKVFLECVQDMDHENMFWYRQDPGLGLRLIYFSYDVKMKEKGDIPEGYSVSREKKERFSLILESASTNQTSMYLCASSPSHGLRYEQYFGPGTRLTVT.